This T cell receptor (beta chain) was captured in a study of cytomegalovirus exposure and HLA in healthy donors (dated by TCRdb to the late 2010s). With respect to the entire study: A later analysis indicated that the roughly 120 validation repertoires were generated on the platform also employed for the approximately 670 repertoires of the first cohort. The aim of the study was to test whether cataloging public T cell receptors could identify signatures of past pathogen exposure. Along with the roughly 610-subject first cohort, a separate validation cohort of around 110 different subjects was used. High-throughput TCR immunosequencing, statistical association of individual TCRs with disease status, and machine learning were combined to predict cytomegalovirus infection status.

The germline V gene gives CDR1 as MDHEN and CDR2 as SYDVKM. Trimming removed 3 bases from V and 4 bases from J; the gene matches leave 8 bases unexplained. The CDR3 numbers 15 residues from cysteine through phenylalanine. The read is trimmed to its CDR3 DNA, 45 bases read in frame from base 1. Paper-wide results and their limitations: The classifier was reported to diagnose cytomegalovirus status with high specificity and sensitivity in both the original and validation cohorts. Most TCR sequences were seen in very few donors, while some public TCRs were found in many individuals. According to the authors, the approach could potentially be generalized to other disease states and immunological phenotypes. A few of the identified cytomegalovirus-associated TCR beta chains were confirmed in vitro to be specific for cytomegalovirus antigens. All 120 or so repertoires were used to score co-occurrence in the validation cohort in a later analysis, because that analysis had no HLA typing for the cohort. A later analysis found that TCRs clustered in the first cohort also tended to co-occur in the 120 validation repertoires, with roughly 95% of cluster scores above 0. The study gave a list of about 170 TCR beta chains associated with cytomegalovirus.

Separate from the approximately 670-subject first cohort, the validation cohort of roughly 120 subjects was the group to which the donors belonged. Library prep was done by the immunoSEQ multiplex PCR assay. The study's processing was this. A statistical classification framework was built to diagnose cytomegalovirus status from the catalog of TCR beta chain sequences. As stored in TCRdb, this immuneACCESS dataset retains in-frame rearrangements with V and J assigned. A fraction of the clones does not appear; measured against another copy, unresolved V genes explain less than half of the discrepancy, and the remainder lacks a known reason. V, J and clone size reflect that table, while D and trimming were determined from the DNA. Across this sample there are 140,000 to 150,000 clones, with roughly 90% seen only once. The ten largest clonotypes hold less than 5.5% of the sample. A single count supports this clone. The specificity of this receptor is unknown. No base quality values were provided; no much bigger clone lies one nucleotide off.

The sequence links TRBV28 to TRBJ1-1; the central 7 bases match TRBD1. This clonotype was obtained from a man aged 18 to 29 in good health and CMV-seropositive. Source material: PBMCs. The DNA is TGTGCCAGCAGTTTGAAAGGGGGCGCGAGCACTGAAGCTTTCTTT. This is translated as CASSLKGGASTEAFF.